This T cell receptor (beta chain) was profiled in a study of identical twins. Overall study results and limits: Beta out-of-frame sequences displayed a weaker excess of sharing between twins.

Notes on this clonotype: Its matching antigen is unknown.

A universal primer site was created by template switching, with the cDNA bearing unique molecular identifiers. Each CDR3 protein is one row after TCRdb ran MiXCR on the 5' RACE reads. The sample yields around 650,000 distinct CDR3 sequences, about 7% seen once. These data were likewise used in another study, on yellow fever vaccine responses in identical twins.

This clonotype was obtained from a woman in her late teens or twenties in good health. Sequenced: PBMCs.

Here the CDR3 reads CASSSGQGVNGYTF. CDR3 DNA sequence: TGTGCCAGCAGCTCCGGACAGGGGGTTAATGGCTACACCTTC. The chain recombines TRBV7-2 with TRBJ1-2; 10 positions agree with TRBD1. CDR3 length: 14 amino acids. The germline V gene encodes CDR1 SGHTA and CDR2 FQGNSA. Trimming removed 4 bases from V and 6 bases from J; junction bases left unmatched: 5.